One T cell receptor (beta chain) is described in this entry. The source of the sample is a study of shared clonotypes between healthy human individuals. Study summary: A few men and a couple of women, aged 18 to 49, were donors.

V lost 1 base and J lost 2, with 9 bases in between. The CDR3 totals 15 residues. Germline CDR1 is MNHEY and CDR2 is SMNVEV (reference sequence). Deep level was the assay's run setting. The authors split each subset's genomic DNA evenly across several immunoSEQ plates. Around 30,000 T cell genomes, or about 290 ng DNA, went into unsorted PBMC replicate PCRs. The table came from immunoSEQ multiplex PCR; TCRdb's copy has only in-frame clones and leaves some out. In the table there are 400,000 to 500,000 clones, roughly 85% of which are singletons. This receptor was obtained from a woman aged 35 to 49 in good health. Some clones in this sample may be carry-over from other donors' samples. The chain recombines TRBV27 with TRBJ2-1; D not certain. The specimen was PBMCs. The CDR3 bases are TGTGCCAGCAGTTTATTTACAAATACCTACAATGAGCAGTTCTTC. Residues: CASSLFTNTYNEQFF.